The 26 T cell receptor beta chains below come from one sample, sequenced in a study of type 1 and type 2 diabetes patients. PCR was run on genomic DNA. The TCR beta CDR3 region was amplified using 30 forward and 13 reverse primers. TCRdb independently ran MiXCR on the multiplex PCR reads; one entry per CDR3 protein. The repertoire holds under 300,000 distinct CDR3 sequences, with 47% as singletons. Input material: peripheral blood mononuclear cells (PBMCs). The receptor source for this set is a man between 18 and 29 years old with type 2 diabetes.

This CDR3 is CSARPTGGRGYTF. CDR3 nucleotide sequence: TGCAGTGCTAGACCCACAGGGGGCCGTGGCTACACCTTC. This chain uses TRBV20-1 with TRBJ1-2; 9 bases are a match to TRBD1. Germline CDR1 DFQATT, CDR2 SNEGSKA (reference sequence). The CDR3 has 13 residues. The trim removed 2 bases at V and 7 bases at J, leaving 5 bases unmatched.

This clonotype was found once. The chain couples TRBV29-1 to TRBJ2-1; no firm D call. The V and J ends lost 4 bases and 6 bases respectively, with 10 bases between them. The CDR3 runs 12 residues. The germline V gene encodes CDR1 SQVTM and CDR2 ANQGSEA. The CDR3 reads CSVAGVPNEQFF. CDR3 DNA: TGCAGCGTTGCCGGAGTACCCAATGAGCAGTTCTTC.

With respect to this clonotype: This is likely a read error, given that the CDR3 carries no conserved phenylalanine or tryptophan at its end. V usage is TRBV7-2 and J usage is TRBJ1-6; TRBD1 aligns across 7 bases. V was pared by 5 bases and J by 10 bases, with 14 bases of the junction left unmatched. Per germline, CDR1 SGHTA and CDR2 FQGNSA. The CDR3 consists of 16 residues. DNA of the CDR3: TGTGCCAGCAGCCAAGGGGGGACAGAGAACTTATCACCCCTCCACTCT. Its protein product is CASSQGGTENLSPLHS.

The gene calls are TRBV20-1 and TRBJ2-3; D may be TRBD2 (6 bases). The CDR3 runs to 15 residues. Deletions cut 6 bases from V and 1 base from J, with 17 bases between. Per germline, CDR1 DFQATT and CDR2 SNEGSKA (reference sequence). The CDR3 bases are TGCAGTGCCACCTCGGCGGGACTTGGCACAGATACGCAGTATTTT. This gives the protein CSATSAGLGTDTQYF.

The gene calls are TRBV7-8 and TRBJ2-4, with D perhaps TRBD2 (6 bases). The V gene's germline CDR1 is SGHVS and CDR2 FQNEAQ. V shed 0 bases and J shed 6 bases, with 18 bases lying between them. The CDR3 spans 17 residues. The CDR3 DNA sequence: TGTGCCAGCAGCTTAGCAGTGCGGGATCTCTTCACAAACATTCAGTACTTC. It encodes CASSLAVRDLFTNIQYF.

This chain connects TRBV12-3 or TRBV12-4 to TRBJ2-5, with TRBD2 matching 9 bases. The CDR3 length is 17 residues. J lost 5 bases, V lost 3 bases, and 13 bases had no gene match. The CDR3 region is CASSLWREGSNRETQYF. The CDR3 bases are TGTGCCAGCAGTTTGTGGCGGGAGGGCTCTAATAGGGAGACCCAGTACTTC.

The chain couples TRBV9 to TRBJ2-3, with 8 bases aligning to TRBD2. From germline, CDR1 is SGDLS and CDR2 YYNGEE. The J segment lost 0 bases and the V segment lost 4 bases, leaving 1 base of the junction unmatched. The CDR3 runs 14 residues. CDR3 in amino acids: CASSPSGSTDTQYF. CDR3 DNA sequence: TGTGCCAGCAGCCCTAGCGGGAGCACAGATACGCAGTATTTT.

The genes are TRBV19 and TRBJ2-1; D ambiguous. Germline loops: CDR1 LNHDA, CDR2 SQIVND (reference sequence). There are 14 residues in the CDR3. Trimming left V 4 bases short and J 8 bases short, with 15 bases between. CDR3 in DNA: TGTGCCAGTAGTACAAATTCTTTTGGCGATGAGCAGTTCTTC. This codes for CASSTNSFGDEQFF.

This clonotype was picked up a small number of times. The V and J genes are TRBV28 and TRBJ1-2; unclear D gene. V gave up 2 bases and J gave up 4 bases, with 11 bases separating them. Germline V gene sequence: CDR1 MDHEN, CDR2 SYDVKM. This CDR3 contains 14 residues. The CDR3 DNA sequence: TGTGCCAGCAGTTTACGAGGTTCGGGCTATGGCTACACCTTC. Protein product: CASSLRGSGYGYTF.

This clonotype has a count of ten or more. The chain uses TRBV6-4 and TRBJ2-2, with 9 nucleotides matching TRBD1. Germline V gene sequence: CDR1 MRHNA, CDR2 SNTAGT. The CDR3 covers 14 residues. The V segment lost 4 bases and the J segment 3 bases; nucleotides outside the gene matches: 0. The CDR3: CASSGTGDTGELFF. The CDR3 DNA follows: TGTGCCAGCAGTGGGACAGGGGACACCGGGGAGCTGTTTTTT.

The CDR3 region is CASSATLFGTGGEQYF. The CDR3 region has the DNA TGTGCCAGCAGTGCCACACTTTTCGGGACAGGGGGCGAGCAGTACTTC. V is TRBV25-1 and J is TRBJ2-7; 11 nucleotides match TRBD1. CDR3 length equals 16 residues. The trim removed 4 bases at V and 6 bases at J, leaving 11 bases unmatched. Germline lookup yields CDR1 MGHDK and CDR2 SYGVNS.

The gene calls are TRBV25-1 and TRBJ2-7; no clear D gene. The germline V gene encodes CDR1 MGHDK and CDR2 SYGVNS. This CDR3 contains 17 residues. Trimming removed 4 bases from V and 2 bases from J, with 21 bases in between. The CDR3 loop reads CASSAVDWSSDPYEQYF. The CDR3 nucleotides are TGTGCCAGCAGTGCCGTAGACTGGTCTAGTGATCCCTACGAGCAGTACTTC.

The chain has TRBV13 and TRBJ2-1, with D unclear. CDR1 and CDR2 (germline): PRHDT, FYEKMQ (reference sequence). The CDR3 is 13 residues long. V was pared by 7 bases and J by 0 bases, with 7 bases between. The CDR3 spells CASTGFSYNEQFF. CDR3 DNA sequence: TGTGCCAGCACCGGATTCTCCTACAATGAGCAGTTCTTC.

A remark on this clonotype: Sequence at one end of the junction differs from germline and may be a read error. The V and J genes are TRBV4-2 and TRBJ1-1, with a weak D call TRBD1 (5 bases). This CDR3 has 13 amino acids. The germline CDR1 and CDR2 sequences are LGHNA and YNFKEQ. CDR3 coding DNA: TGTGCCAGCAGCTCCGGGACGGCCACTGAGGCTTTCTTT. Amino acids: CASSSGTATEAFF.

The chain couples TRBV3-1 to TRBJ1-1, with D perhaps matching TRBD1 (5 bases). Between the trimmed V and J ends, which lost 4 bases and 5 bases, there was a span of 14 bases. This CDR3 has 14 residues. Germline V CDR1 and CDR2: LGHDT, YNNKEL (reference sequence). For the CDR3, the DNA is TGTGCCAGCAGCCCCAGGGCCAGTACGACTGAAGCTTTCTTT. It encodes CASSPRASTTEAFF.

This clonotype was detected once. The chain employs TRBV27 and TRBJ2-7, with 10 bases that match TRBD2. Germline V gene lookup returns CDR1 MNHEY and CDR2 SMNVEV (reference sequence). Unmatched junction bases numbered 5, after V lost 4 bases and J lost 8 bases. The CDR3 spans 13 residues. For the CDR3, the DNA is TGTGCCAGCAGTTCCCTAGCGGGAGCCAAGCAGTACTTC. Translation gives CASSSLAGAKQYF.

This clonotype was detected a few times. The chain combines TRBV20-1 with TRBJ2-1, with 8 bases matching TRBD2. The CDR3 runs to 15 residues. With 2 bases clipped from V and 2 bases from J, the junction kept 5 bases outside the gene matches. In germline, CDR1 is DFQATT, CDR2 SNEGSKA (reference sequence). CDR3 protein: CSARTGTSPYNEQFF. CDR3 DNA sequence: TGCAGTGCTAGAACCGGGACTAGTCCCTACAATGAGCAGTTCTTC.

The rearrangement joins TRBV6-6 to TRBJ2-7; D gene uncertain. Trimming removed 2 bases from V and 5 bases from J, with 7 bases in between. CDR3 length: 12 amino acids. The germline V gene has CDR1 MNHNY and CDR2 SVGAGI (reference sequence). The CDR3: CASSYTTDEQYF. The CDR3 DNA follows: TGTGCCAGCAGTTACACTACTGACGAGCAGTACTTC.

This clonotype was observed a few times. This rearrangement joins TRBV5-1 to TRBJ2-7, with D perhaps TRBD1 (6 bases). Trimming pared 7 bases from V and 2 bases from J, leaving 10 bases between. CDR1 is SGHRS and CDR2 is YFSETQ in the germline V gene. The CDR3 is made up of 12 amino acids. CDR3 region: CASPGQAYEQYF. CDR3 nucleotide sequence: TGCGCCAGCCCGGGACAAGCCTACGAGCAGTACTTC.

V gene TRBV7-2 combines with J gene TRBJ2-3, with D possibly being TRBD2 (5 bases). Germline V gene lookup returns CDR1 SGHTA and CDR2 FQGNSA. This CDR3 region has 15 residues. Deletions cut 7 bases from V and 2 bases from J, with 16 bases between. CDR3 nucleotide sequence: TGTGCCAGCACCTCTTCGGGGTCCCTCACAGATACGCAGTATTTT. As protein: CASTSSGSLTDTQYF. Combining the CDR3 with reference TRBV7-2 and TRBJ2-3 gives the whole variable domain GAGVSQSPSNKVTEKGKDVELRCDPISGHTALYWYRQSLGQGLEFLIYFQGNSAPDKSGLPSDRFSAERTGGSVSTLTIQRTQQEDSAVYLCASTSSGSLTDTQYFGPGTRLTVL.

This clonotype turned up a few times. The V gene is TRBV6-6, the J gene TRBJ2-6; TRBD2 might be the D (6 bases). The CDR3 is made up of 16 amino acids. V was cut by 10 bases and J by 1 base, with 17 bases left in between. Germline V gene sequence: CDR1 MNHNY, CDR2 SVGAGI (reference sequence). The CDR3 here is CATTGTGVSGANVLTF. CDR3 DNA: TGTGCCACCACCGGGACTGGCGTTTCTGGGGCCAACGTCCTGACTTTC.

The rearrangement links TRBV27 to TRBJ2-3; D is perhaps TRBD1 (7 bases). The CDR3 is made up of 14 amino acids. Germline V lookup: CDR1 MNHEY, CDR2 SMNVEV (reference sequence). V lost 10 bases, J lost 3 bases, and 17 bases lay in between. This CDR3 reads CATMSGGSTDTQYF. CDR3 nucleotide sequence: TGTGCCACCATGTCAGGGGGGTCGACAGATACGCAGTATTTT.

The J gene is TRBJ1-2, the V gene TRBV6-6; possibly TRBD1 for D (6 bases). Trimming removed 6 bases from V and 5 bases from J, with 16 bases in between. The germline V gene encodes CDR1 MNHNY and CDR2 SVGAGI (reference sequence). This CDR3 has 14 residues. CDR3 DNA sequence: TGTGCCAGCAGGCCCACAGGGAACGGGTATGGCTACACCTTC. This translates into CASRPTGNGYGYTF.

This clonotype has a handful of counts. The rearrangement uses TRBV7-8 and TRBJ2-2, with TRBD2 as a possible D gene (6 bases). The CDR3 loop spans 17 amino acids. Germline V gene data show CDR1 as SGHVS and CDR2 as FQNEAQ. V shed 5 bases and J shed 4 bases, with 20 bases lying between them. The CDR3 coding sequence is TGTGCCAGCAGCCCCTGGCGGGGAAGCTCTCCCACCGGGGAGCTGTTTTTT. Translated: CASSPWRGSSPTGELFF. Looking up the rest from reference TRBV7-8 and TRBJ2-2 gives the full variable domain: GAGVSQSPRYKVAKRGQDVALRCDPISGHVSLFWYQQALGQGPEFLTYFQNEAQLDKSGLPSDRFFAERPEGSVSTLKIQRTQQEDSAVYLCASSPWRGSSPTGELFFGEGSRLTVL.

The CDR3 protein is CASSPGTGGLRQYF. For the CDR3, the DNA is TGTGCCAGCAGCCCCGGGACAGGGGGCTTGAGGCAGTACTTC. The chain carries TRBV7-8 and TRBJ2-7; 12 nucleotides line up with TRBD1. The CDR3 has 14 amino acids. Germline V CDR1 and CDR2: SGHVS, FQNEAQ. J gave up 9 bases and V 5 bases, and 8 bases lay outside the gene matches.

A few counts support this clonotype. CDR3 loop: CASSLTSADNEQFF. The DNA for the CDR3 is TGTGCCAGTAGCCTCACTAGCGCCGACAATGAGCAGTTCTTC. This rearrangement joins TRBV12-3 or TRBV12-4 to TRBJ2-1, with 7 bases that match TRBD2. The CDR3 covers 14 residues. V was clipped by 9 bases and J by 5 bases; unmatched bases: 10.